This T cell receptor beta chain derives from a study of cytomegalovirus exposure and HLA in healthy donors. 13 Jbeta primers and 60 Vbeta primers were used for the PCR. Profiling relied on immunoSEQ multiplex PCR, and the TCRdb table lists in-frame clones only, not all of them. The sample holds 90,000 to 120,000 clones, roughly a tenth seen once. From germline, CDR1 is MNHNS and CDR2 SASEGT. The V gene end was trimmed by 7 bases and the J gene end by 4 bases; junction bases not matched to a gene: 4. This CDR3 region has 13 residues. This chain connects TRBV6-1 to TRBJ1-1, with 9 bases fitting TRBD1. The source material was PBMCs. This clonotype originated in a man aged 35-49 years in good health and CMV-seropositive. The CDR3 DNA reads TGTGCCAGCATGGACAGGGGATTCACTGAAGCTTTCTTT. Translation gives CASMDRGFTEAFF.